Listed below are T cell receptor beta chains from one sample, sequenced in a study of T cells in Graves' hyperthyroidism and ophthalmopathy. TCRdb reanalysed the multiplex PCR reads using MiXCR and keeps one entry per CDR3 protein. Among 350,000 or so distinct CDR3 sequences listed, roughly a fifth were seen once. The sample consisted of blood. The receptors originated from a woman aged 45-65 years with Graves' hyperthyroidism. Each CDR3 is given without its conserved first and last residue.

V	CDR3
TRBV12-3/TRBV12-4	ASKGGARGYGYT
TRBV15	ATSRDNGNQPQH
TRBV27	ASSRVLFRDRVLTDTQY
TRBV6-5	ASSYPGKETQY
TRBV5-1	ASSLAAGPSYEQY
TRBV27	ASSRRTSGPNEQF
TRBV7-2	ASSLALGVNNYGYT
TRBV18	ASSPFSDSQETQY
TRBV3-1	ASSQEAFIGYT
TRBV7-8	ASSSGQLGLAGGRISTDTQY
TRBV28	ASRGSGNTIY
TRBV28	ASSPWGGKTEAF
TRBV7-9	ASSPGTSGMRGNEQF
TRBV29-1	SVGAGVAYEQY
TRBV5-1	ASSVDRLINTIY
TRBV9	ASSPGQGQETQY
TRBV4-1	ASSSPDRGLKTQY
TRBV30	AWSVSRNNEKLF